These 9 T cell receptor beta chains were sequenced from one sample in a study of beta chain features in type 1 diabetes. Expressed TCRB transcripts were sequenced because the entire RNA isolate underwent reverse transcription. Profiled with immunoSEQ multiplex PCR; TCRdb holds only in-frame clones, not every one. The sample records 400,000 to 500,000 clones, 14% being singletons. The sample was naive CD4+ T cells from blood. These receptors all stem from a man in his thirties or forties in good health.

This clone was counted between two and nine times. The chain links TRBV27 to TRBJ2-7; TRBD1 matches 8 bases. Germline values: CDR1 MNHEY, CDR2 SMNVEV (reference sequence). Trimming at V came to 6 bases and at J to 2 bases, leaving 6 bases not matched to a gene. The CDR3 spans 14 residues. CDR3 residues: CASSLQQGAYEQYF. CDR3 DNA: TGTGCCAGCAGCCTACAACAGGGGGCCTACGAGCAGTACTTC.

CDR3: CASSLGTGDTQYF. In nucleotides, the CDR3 is TGTGCCAGCAGCTTAGGTACGGGCGATACGCAGTATTTT. This chain connects TRBV7-2 to TRBJ2-3; D is undetermined. The CDR3 is 13 amino acids. The V and J ends lost 1 base and 6 bases respectively, with 8 bases between them. CDR1 SGHTA and CDR2 FQGNSA come from the germline V gene.

V usage is TRBV19 and J usage is TRBJ1-2, with D possibly being TRBD1 (5 bases). The CDR3 runs 15 residues. Germline-derived CDR1 and CDR2 are LNHDA and SQIVND (reference sequence). Deletions cut 10 bases from V and 5 bases from J, with 23 bases between. The CDR3 is CATHSTAGLRYGYTF. CDR3 nucleotide sequence: TGTGCCACGCACTCTACGGCGGGGCTGAGGTATGGCTACACCTTC.

The CDR3 sequence is CASSLGGHYEQYV. CDR3 DNA sequence: TGTGCCAGCAGCTTAGGAGGTCACTACGAGCAGTACGTC. V and J are TRBV7-9 and TRBJ2-7; D call uncertain. The germline gives CDR1 SEHNR, CDR2 FQNEAQ (reference sequence). V was cut by 1 base and J by 3 bases, with 7 bases left in between. CDR3 size: 13 residues.

This clone has more than one count but fewer than ten. The V call is TRBV27, the J call TRBJ2-1; the match to TRBD2 covers 13 bases. Trimming at V came to 5 bases and at J to 7 bases, leaving 5 bases not matched to a gene. CDR3 length: 15 amino acids. Germline CDR1 and CDR2: MNHEY and SMNVEV (reference sequence). The CDR3 DNA sequence: TGTGCCAGCAGTAAACTAGCGGGAGGGTGGAATGAGCAGTTCTTC. It encodes CASSKLAGGWNEQFF.

The table lists this clone with a few counts. The chain is built from TRBV5-1 and TRBJ1-2; D unclear. Per germline, CDR1 SGHRS and CDR2 YFSETQ. The length of the CDR3 is 13 residues. The germline V and J ends were trimmed by 2 bases and 2 bases, with 7 bases remaining between them. The CDR3, as DNA: TGCGCCAGCAGCTTTGACGGAAACTATGGCTACACCTTC. Its translation is CASSFDGNYGYTF.

In this sample, this clone turned up a few times. The chain employs TRBV5-6 and TRBJ2-5; maybe TRBD1 (6 bases). V lost 5 bases to trimming and J lost 1 base, with 15 bases between them. CDR3 size: 15 residues. The germline gives CDR1 SGHDT, CDR2 YYEEEE. Here the CDR3 DNA reads TGTGCCAGCAGAACGTTATCCAGGGGCCAAGAGACCCAGTACTTC. This codes for CASRTLSRGQETQYF.

This clone has a handful of counts. This chain joins TRBV30 and TRBJ2-2, with D tentatively TRBD2 (5 bases). Germline V gene sequence: CDR1 GTSNPN, CDR2 SVGIG (reference sequence). The CDR3 extends over 12 amino acids. Trimming left V 3 bases short and J 6 bases short, with 8 bases between. CDR3 coding DNA: TGTGCCTGGAGAGGGAGATCCGGGGAGCTGTTTTTT. Translating it yields CAWRGRSGELFF.

This clone has just a few counts. The chain uses TRBV13 and TRBJ1-1, with 7 bases fitting TRBD1. Germline-derived CDR1 and CDR2 are PRHDT and FYEKMQ (reference sequence). This CDR3 region has 14 residues. V lost 5 bases, J lost 0 bases, and 3 bases stayed unmatched. CDR3 DNA: TGTGCCAGCAGCCTGACAGGGATGAACACTGAAGCTTTCTTT. Its translation is CASSLTGMNTEAFF.